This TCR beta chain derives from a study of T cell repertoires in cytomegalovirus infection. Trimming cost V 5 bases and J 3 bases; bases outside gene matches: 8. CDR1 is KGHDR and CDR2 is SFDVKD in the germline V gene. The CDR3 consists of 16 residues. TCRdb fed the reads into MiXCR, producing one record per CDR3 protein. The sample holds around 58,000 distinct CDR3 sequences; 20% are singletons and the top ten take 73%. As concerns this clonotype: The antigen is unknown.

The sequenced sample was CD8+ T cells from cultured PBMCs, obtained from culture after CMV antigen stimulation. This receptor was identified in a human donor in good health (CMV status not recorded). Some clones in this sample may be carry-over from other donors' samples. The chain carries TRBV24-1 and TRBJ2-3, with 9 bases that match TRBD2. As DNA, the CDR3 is TGTGCCACCAGTGGTGGTAGCGGGGGACGGACAGATACGCAGTATTTT. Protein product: CATSGGSGGRTDTQYF.